Shown below are 11 T cell receptor beta chains from a single sample sequenced in a study of T cells in Graves' hyperthyroidism and ophthalmopathy. TCR beta CDR3 region amplification was performed from RNA transcripts. Carried out on the TCR CDR3, a first-round RT-PCR used the HTBI primer set. TCRdb fed the multiplex PCR reads into MiXCR, producing one record per CDR3 protein. Of under 400,000 distinct CDR3 sequences in the sample, about 20% were seen once. The sequenced sample consisted of blood. Receptor source: a woman between 45 and 60 years old with Graves' hyperthyroidism.

This clonotype appeared a few times. V and J are TRBV20-1 and TRBJ2-3; D is tentatively TRBD1 or TRBD2 (5 bases each). V lost 6 bases and J 4 bases, leaving 23 bases between the germline ends. This CDR3 contains 16 residues. Looked up from germline, CDR1 is DFQATT and CDR2 is SNEGSKA (reference sequence). The CDR3 reads CSATGVATTGPDTQYF. The CDR3 coding sequence is TGCAGTGCCACCGGGGTCGCAACCACGGGACCAGATACGCAGTATTTT.

The chain recombines TRBV5-5 with TRBJ2-7, with 7 bases lining up with TRBD1. With V trimmed by 1 base and J by 0 bases, 10 bases remained unmatched. CDR1 is SGHKS, CDR2 YYEKEE, per germline (reference sequence). The CDR3 loop spans 17 amino acids. The DNA for the CDR3 is TGTGCCAGCAGCTTGTCGACAGGGAAGGTCGGCTCCTACGAGCAGTACGTC. Protein sequence: CASSLSTGKVGSYEQYV.

This clonotype was detected a few times. A much larger clonotype is one base distant, so this may be a read error. CDR3 amino acids: CASGWSLAGQNEQFF. CDR3 in DNA: TGTGCCAGCGGTTGGTCACTAGCGGGGCAGAATGAGCAGTTCTTC. The gene calls are TRBV28 and TRBJ2-1, with 10 positions matching TRBD2. This CDR3 has 15 residues. The germline gives CDR1 MDHEN, CDR2 SYDVKM. Germline trimming cut 8 bases from V and 7 bases from J; bases unmatched to any gene: 11.

This clonotype has only a few counts. This chain links TRBV19 with TRBJ2-7, with TRBD2 matching 10 bases. Per the germline V gene, CDR1 is LNHDA and CDR2 is SQIVND (reference sequence). Trimming at V came to 3 bases and at J to 5 bases, leaving 10 bases not matched to a gene. The CDR3 totals 16 residues. The CDR3 bases are TGTGCCAGTAGTATTACTAGCGGGAAGACCTACAACGAGCAGTACTTC. It specifies CASSITSGKTYNEQYF.

This chain links TRBV20-1 with TRBJ1-1, with 8 bases identical to TRBD1. CDR1 and CDR2 from the germline V gene are DFQATT and SNEGSKA (reference sequence). The CDR3 contains 14 residues. Trimming removed 4 bases from V and 0 bases from J; junction bases left unmatched: 4. CDR3 protein: CSATRGHMNTEAFF. The CDR3 DNA follows: TGCAGTGCTACCAGGGGGCACATGAACACTGAAGCTTTCTTT.

With respect to this clonotype: The germline gene is not matched at one end of the junction; a read error may be the cause. The V call is TRBV10-3, the J call TRBJ2-1, with TRBD2 as a possible D gene (6 bases). Germline loops: CDR1 ENHRY, CDR2 SYGVKD. The CDR3 length is 13 residues. The CDR3 sequence is CAISAAEGDEQSF. The CDR3 nucleotides read TGTGCCATCAGTGCCGCGGAGGGAGATGAGCAGTCCTTC.

This clonotype showed up just a few times. The gene calls are TRBV18 and TRBJ2-5; 7 bases are shared with TRBD2. The J segment lost 4 bases and the V segment lost 4 bases, leaving 3 bases of the junction unmatched. Germline V CDR1 and CDR2: KGHSH, LQKENI. The CDR3 runs to 13 residues. Written as DNA, the CDR3 is TGTGCCAGCTCACGGGACTATAGAGAGACCCAGTACTTC. It translates to CASSRDYRETQYF.

This clonotype was observed at least ten times. The J gene is TRBJ2-3, the V gene TRBV7-2; a weak D match, TRBD2 (5 bases). Trimming cost V 3 bases and J 7 bases, with 20 bases left between them. Germline V gene lookup returns CDR1 SGHTA and CDR2 FQGNSA. This CDR3 has 16 residues. The CDR3 nucleotides read TGTGCCAGCAGCTTTTCACGGGGTAGTCCGTTGAATACGCAGTATTTT. It translates to CASSFSRGSPLNTQYF.

This clonotype was detected only once. This sequence joins TRBV6-4 and TRBJ1-2, with D hard to call. CDR1 and CDR2 from the germline V gene are MRHNA and SNTAGT. This CDR3 spans 10 amino acids. V was clipped by 6 bases and J by 13 bases, with 12 bases between them. As DNA, the CDR3 is TGTGCCAGCAGACGAACCGGGCTCACCTTC. Translated: CASRRTGLTF.

This clonotype has ten or more counts. The chain links TRBV5-1 to TRBJ2-1, with 11 bases matching TRBD2. The CDR3 totals 17 residues. CDR1 SGHRS and CDR2 YFSETQ come from the germline V gene. J was trimmed by 3 bases and V by 4 bases; bases with no gene match: 9. CDR3 sequence: CASSPSPGLAVYNEQFF. The DNA of the CDR3 is TGCGCCAGCAGCCCTTCACCGGGACTAGCGGTCTACAATGAGCAGTTCTTC.

This clonotype was picked up many times. The chain uses TRBV20-1 and TRBJ1-5; D gene unclear. The CDR3 covers 14 residues. With 3 bases removed from V and 6 bases from J, the gap between germline ends came to 15 bases. CDR1 is DFQATT, CDR2 SNEGSKA, per germline (reference sequence). CDR3 sequence (DNA): TGCAGTGCTAGCCCCAGAGAGTCCGGTCAGCCCCAGCATTTT. This codes for CSASPRESGQPQHF.